This T cell receptor beta chain was identified in a study of shared clonotypes between healthy human individuals. Study-wide points: Exclusively blood specimens were collected; tissue repertoires likely differ.

This CDR3 region has 13 residues. Trimming shortened V by 7 bases and J by 3 bases, and 14 bases separated the two germline ends. Germline V gene data show CDR1 as SQVTM and CDR2 as ANQGSEA. This clone was seen once. What it binds is unknown. The naive CD8 fraction comprised CD45RO-negative cells positively selected for CCR7 and excluded terminally differentiated effector memory CD45RA+ cells. The donors were adults (healthy and HIV-negative) with no recent acute infections or vaccinations. Clones were sequenced by immunoSEQ multiplex PCR, and TCRdb holds only the in-frame ones, with some missing. There are under 1 million clones in the sample; more than 85% occur only once, and approximately 25% lies in the top ten.

The gene calls are TRBV29-1 and TRBJ2-3; D might be TRBD2 (6 bases). The sequence was collected from a man aged 25 to 45 in good health. The sample comprised naive CD8+ T cells sorted from blood. The CDR3 is CSAEAGTTDTQYF. The CDR3 DNA reads as TGCAGCGCCGAAGCGGGCACAACAGATACGCAGTATTTT.